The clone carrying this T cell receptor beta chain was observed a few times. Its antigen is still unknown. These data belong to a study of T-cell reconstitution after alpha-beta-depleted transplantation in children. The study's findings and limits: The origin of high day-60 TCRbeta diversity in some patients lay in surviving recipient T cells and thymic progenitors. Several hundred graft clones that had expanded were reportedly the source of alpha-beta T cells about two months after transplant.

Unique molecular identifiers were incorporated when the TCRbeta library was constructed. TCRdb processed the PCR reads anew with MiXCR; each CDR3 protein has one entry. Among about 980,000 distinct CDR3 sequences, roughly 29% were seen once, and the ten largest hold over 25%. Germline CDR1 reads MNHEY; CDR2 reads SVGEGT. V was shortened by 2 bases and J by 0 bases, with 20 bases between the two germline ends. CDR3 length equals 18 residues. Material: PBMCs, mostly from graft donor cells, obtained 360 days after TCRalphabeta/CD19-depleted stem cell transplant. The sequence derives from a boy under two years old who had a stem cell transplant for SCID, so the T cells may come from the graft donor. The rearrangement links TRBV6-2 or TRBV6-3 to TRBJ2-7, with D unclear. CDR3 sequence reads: CASSYPLPRIYSSYEQYF. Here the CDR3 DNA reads TGTGCCAGCAGTTACCCCCTTCCCAGGATTTACAGCTCCTACGAGCAGTACTTC.